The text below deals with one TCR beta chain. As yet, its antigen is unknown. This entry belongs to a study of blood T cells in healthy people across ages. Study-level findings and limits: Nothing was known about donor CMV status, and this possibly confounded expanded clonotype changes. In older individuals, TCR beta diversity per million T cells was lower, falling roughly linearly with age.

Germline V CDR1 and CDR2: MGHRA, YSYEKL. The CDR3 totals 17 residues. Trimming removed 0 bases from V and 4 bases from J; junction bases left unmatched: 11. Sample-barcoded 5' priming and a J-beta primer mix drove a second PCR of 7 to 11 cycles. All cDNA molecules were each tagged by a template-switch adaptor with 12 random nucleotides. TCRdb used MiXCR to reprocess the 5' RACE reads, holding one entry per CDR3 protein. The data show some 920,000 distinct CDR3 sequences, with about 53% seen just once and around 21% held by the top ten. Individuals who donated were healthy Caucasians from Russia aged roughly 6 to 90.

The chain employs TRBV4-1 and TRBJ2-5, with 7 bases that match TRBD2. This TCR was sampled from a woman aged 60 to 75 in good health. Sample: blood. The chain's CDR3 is CASSQELAGEGIETQYF. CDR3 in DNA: TGCGCCAGCAGCCAAGAACTGGCGGGAGAGGGGATAGAGACCCAGTACTTC.